This TCR beta chain was documented in a study of CD8 T cells in Susac syndrome (dated by TCRdb to the late 2010s). With regard to the full study: Whether CD8+ T cell activation and differentiation in Susac syndrome was antigen driven was tested using repertoire sequencing. Overall study outcomes, separate from this receptor: The number of individuals in the TCR sequencing and HLA analysis was recognized as being relatively small.

RNA was extracted with the RNeasy kit and roughly 0.45 to 1 ug was reverse transcribed using random hexamers. The immunoSEQ multiplex PCR assay, which covers 54 Vbeta and 13 Jbeta segments, was used to amplify TCR beta CDR3 regions. Bias from PCR amplification was corrected by using a synthetic template baseline for primer optimization and for computational correction. In the source study's methods: Reads were annotated to V, D and J genes according to IMGT and were analyzed with immunoSEQ Analyzer, with only productive sequences retained. To calculate clonality, Shannon entropy was normalized by log2 of the number of productive unique sequences and then subtracted from one. For each patient and control, public and private clones were evaluated within the 100 most prevalent clones. Clones were defined as Susac-specific when absent from the healthy and MS cohorts, from approximately 1,100 published viral clones and from other ImmuneACCESS disease sequences. TCRdb applied fastp at Q25 and MiXCR to the public reads, then kept only in-frame beta chains. Duplicate CDR3 protein sequences are folded into a single record with the most common DNA and genes. The authors' filters were not applied to this entry. This sample gives some 180,000 distinct CDR3 sequences in total; approximately 94% of them show up just once. The ten largest make up 0.1% of the sample.

High-throughput TCR beta sequencing profiled peripheral blood CD8+ and CD4+ T cells from healthy donors, Susac syndrome patients and multiple sclerosis patients. The healthy donors served as controls matched for age and sex. CD8+ TEMRA cells were enriched by FACS, while bulk CD8+ and CD4+ T cells were purified by magnetic negative isolation. Blood was collected in EDTA tubes and processed within 24 hours, with PBMCs isolated through density gradient centrifugation. PBMCs intended for TCR sequencing were frozen in liquid nitrogen and were later thawed in a 37 degrees C water bath. Purity of sorted or isolated CD4+, CD8+ and CD8+ TEMRA cells was at least 90%. As to this clonotype: The antigen it binds to is not known. Base qualities are not provided; no much larger clone lies one nucleotide away.

Inclusive of the bounding cysteine and phenylalanine, the CDR3 is 13 residues long. The read is trimmed to its CDR3 DNA, 39 bases read in frame from base 1. The germline V gene provides CDR1 SQVTM and CDR2 ANQGSEA. Clipping removes 2 bases from V and 8 bases from J, with 6 as the unmatched junction base count. The receptor chain draws on TRBV29-1 and TRBJ2-1; TRBD2 fits 7 bases in the junction. This TCR derives from a human donor in good health. Material: CD4+ T cells from PBMCs. For the CDR3, the sequence is CSVEFRLADEQFF. The nucleotide sequence reads TGCAGCGTTGAATTTAGACTAGCCGATGAGCAGTTCTTC.